The 18 T cell receptor beta chains below all came from one sample that was sequenced in a study of cytomegalovirus exposure and HLA in healthy donors. In the PCR, 60 Vbeta and 13 Jbeta primers were used. Some clones are missing from TCRdb's copy, which holds only in-frame ones; the method was immunoSEQ multiplex PCR. The sample contains 110,000 or so clones, roughly 13% of which appear only once. Sequences were obtained from PBMCs. These TCRs come from a man aged 35 to 55 in good health and CMV-seropositive.

The rearrangement joins TRBV10-2 to TRBJ2-3, with TRBD2 identical over 14 bases. Germline V gene sequence: CDR1 WSHSY, CDR2 SAAADI. The trim removed 1 base at V and 7 bases at J, leaving 10 bases unmatched. The CDR3 length is 18 residues. DNA for the CDR3: TGCGCCAGCAGTGAGTTGGGACTAGCGGGGGCCTCCGGTAATACGCAGTATTTT. Translated: CASSELGLAGASGNTQYF.

The chain recombines TRBV27 with TRBJ1-2, with 7 bases that match TRBD1. The CDR3 has 13 residues. V gave up 6 bases and J gave up 7 bases; unmatched junction bases: 8. Germline CDR1 MNHEY, CDR2 SMNVEV (reference sequence). The CDR3 DNA is TGTGCCAGCAGGATAACAGGGGTGGGTGGCTACACCTTC. This codes for CASRITGVGGYTF.

The chain joins TRBV28 to TRBJ2-5, with D perhaps TRBD2 (5 bases). CDR1 is MDHEN and CDR2 is SYDVKM in the germline V gene. Between the trimmed V and J ends, which lost 3 bases and 5 bases, there was a span of 10 bases. The CDR3 is made up of 13 amino acids. The CDR3 spells CASSFKRQETQYF. The CDR3 nucleotides read TGTGCCAGCAGTTTCAAGCGGCAGGAGACCCAGTACTTC. Full variable domain (remainder filled in from reference TRBV28 and TRBJ2-5): DVKVTQSSRYLVKRTGEKVFLECVQDMDHENMFWYRQDPGLGLRLIYFSYDVKMKEKGDIPEGYSVSREKKERFSLILESASTNQTSMYLCASSFKRQETQYFGPGTRLLVL.

In its sample, this clone was seen a few times. V is TRBV6-5 and J is TRBJ2-7, with D hard to call. The ends were cut back, 2 bases at V and 4 bases at J, with 12 bases in the middle. Germline values: CDR1 MNHEY, CDR2 SVGAGI. There are 14 residues in the CDR3. CDR3 nucleotides: TGTGCCAGCAGTTACATGAGTTCGGTATACGAGCAGTACTTC. This encodes CASSYMSSVYEQYF.

The table lists this clone with a few counts. V and J are TRBV6-1 and TRBJ1-2; D unclear. The CDR3 extends over 15 amino acids. The germline V gene encodes CDR1 MNHNS and CDR2 SASEGT. V was trimmed by 5 bases and J by 3 bases, leaving 16 bases between them. CDR3 DNA sequence: TGTGCCAGCAGTAAGGACCCGGGGTGGGACTATGGCTACACCTTC. This codes for CASSKDPGWDYGYTF.

The J gene is TRBJ1-4, the V gene TRBV11-2; D gene ambiguous. The CDR3 length is 13 residues. The V gene's germline CDR1 is SGHAT and CDR2 FQNNGV. With 11 bases removed from V and 5 bases from J, the gap between germline ends came to 15 bases. The CDR3 bases are TGTGCCCCCACGGAGAGAGAAAATGAAAAACTGTTTTTT. Translating it yields CAPTERENEKLFF.

CDR3 nucleotides: TGTGCCAGCAGTTTTCAGGGGGCGTATAACGAGCAGTACTTC. Translated: CASSFQGAYNEQYF. The genes are TRBV27 and TRBJ2-7; 8 positions match TRBD1. The CDR3 has 14 residues. Trimming took 3 bases from V and 5 from J; bases not matched to a gene: 6. Germline values: CDR1 MNHEY, CDR2 SMNVEV (reference sequence).

This clone has a handful of counts. This rearrangement joins TRBV4-3 to TRBJ1-1; D is perhaps TRBD1 (6 bases). This CDR3 is built from 15 residues. V lost 5 bases, J lost 0 bases, and 13 bases lay in between. The germline V gene encodes CDR1 LGHNA and CDR2 YSLEER. The CDR3 reads CASSKRQAVNTEAFF. The CDR3 region has the DNA TGCGCCAGCAGCAAGAGACAGGCCGTGAACACTGAAGCTTTCTTT.

This sequence joins TRBV7-9 and TRBJ1-2, with a weak D call TRBD1 (6 bases). Between the trimmed V and J ends, which lost 5 bases and 6 bases, there was a span of 16 bases. Per germline, CDR1 SEHNR and CDR2 FQNEAQ (reference sequence). This CDR3 is built from 14 residues. The CDR3 nucleotides read TGTGCCAGCAGCACTCAGACAGGAGCAAATGGCTACACCTTC. This codes for CASSTQTGANGYTF.

V and J are TRBV19 and TRBJ2-1; 11 positions match TRBD2. CDR1 and CDR2 (germline): LNHDA, SQIVND (reference sequence). The CDR3 has 15 amino acids. V trimming: 7 bases; J trimming: 4 bases; junction bases outside the gene matches: 6. This CDR3 is CASTALAGVYNEQFF. The CDR3 nucleotides are TGTGCCAGTACCGCACTAGCGGGAGTTTACAATGAGCAGTTCTTC.

The chain joins TRBV15 to TRBJ1-1; D remains ambiguous. Per the germline V gene, CDR1 is LNHNV and CDR2 is YYDKDF (reference sequence). CDR3 length: 15 residues. Trimming removed 0 bases from V and 4 bases from J, with 12 bases in between. As DNA, the CDR3 is TGTGCCACCAGCAGAGATTATCGGGGAGGCACTGAAGCTTTCTTT. Translated: CATSRDYRGGTEAFF.

The chain joins TRBV18 to TRBJ2-7; D ambiguous. With 5 bases removed from V and 1 base from J, the gap between germline ends came to 6 bases. Germline V gene data show CDR1 as KGHSH and CDR2 as LQKENI. The CDR3 spans 12 residues. The CDR3 DNA sequence: TGTGCCAGCTCAACCGGTTCCTACGAGCAGTACTTC. As protein: CASSTGSYEQYF.

The gene calls are TRBV6-1 and TRBJ1-1; 7 bases match TRBD1. The germline V gene has CDR1 MNHNS and CDR2 SASEGT. The V segment lost 6 bases and the J segment 7 bases; nucleotides outside the gene matches: 5. The CDR3 covers 12 residues. CDR3 DNA sequence: TGTGCCAGCAGATCGACAGGGCGTGAAGCTTTCTTT. Translation: CASRSTGREAFF.

The chain is built from TRBV19 and TRBJ2-1; 9 bases agree with TRBD2. J lost 5 bases, V lost 5 bases, and 13 bases had no gene match. The V gene's germline CDR1 is LNHDA and CDR2 SQIVND (reference sequence). The CDR3 sequence is 17 residues long. Here the CDR3 DNA reads TGTGCCAGTAGTCCCTCCCGGAGCGGGAGGCCCGACAATGAGCAGTTCTTC. Translation gives CASSPSRSGRPDNEQFF.

This clone was counted a few times. The rearrangement joins TRBV5-1 to TRBJ2-5; D ambiguous. The CDR3 runs to 13 residues. Germline V CDR1 and CDR2: SGHRS, YFSETQ. The V end was cut by 4 bases, the J end by 1 base, with 8 bases between. DNA for the CDR3: TGCGCCAGCAGCCCCAGAGGCCAAGAGACCCAGTACTTC. Translation gives CASSPRGQETQYF. Full variable domain (rest looked up from reference TRBV5-1 and TRBJ2-5): KAGVTQTPRYLIKTRGQQVTLSCSPISGHRSVSWYQQTPGQGLQFLFEYFSETQRNKGNFPGRFSGRQFSNSRSEMNVSTLELGDSALYLCASSPRGQETQYFGPGTRLLVL.

This clone was observed a handful of times. The gene calls are TRBV30 and TRBJ1-1, with D possibly being TRBD1 (6 bases). Trimming took 3 bases from V and 5 from J, leaving 13 bases between them. Per the germline V gene, CDR1 is GTSNPN and CDR2 is SVGIG (reference sequence). The CDR3 covers 13 residues. CDR3 sequence (DNA): TGTGCCTGGAGAGGCAGGGGCTGGACTGAAGCTTTCTTT. Translated: CAWRGRGWTEAFF.

This clone showed up just a few times. The V and J genes are TRBV6-4 and TRBJ1-1, with a weak D call TRBD1 (5 bases). The CDR3 sequence is 12 residues long. Germline V lookup: CDR1 MRHNA, CDR2 SNTAGT. The V end lost 5 bases, the J end lost 8 bases, and 12 bases lay between the germline ends. CDR3 in DNA: TGTGCCAGCAGTCTCTGGGGCAGGGAAGCTTTCTTT. Its protein is CASSLWGREAFF.

The chain employs TRBV10-2 and TRBJ2-7; D may be TRBD2 (6 bases). Deletions cut 2 bases from V and 2 bases from J, with 13 bases between. CDR3 size: 15 residues. Germline lookup yields CDR1 WSHSY and CDR2 SAAADI. In DNA, the CDR3 is TGCGCCAGCAGTGAGCCGGGAGTCCCTCCCTACGAGCAGTACTTC. Translating gives CASSEPGVPPYEQYF.